This TCR beta chain was observed in a study of a mutant IDH1 vaccine in newly diagnosed glioma. This table comes from immunoSEQ multiplex PCR, and its TCRdb copy is limited to in-frame clones, with some not included. The profile shows approximately 92,000 clones, about 83% of them singletons. Documented time point: baseline, week 1 (first vaccination visit). Treatment meaning: pre-vaccination baseline after standard-of-care therapy. Trimming removed 7 bases from V and 0 bases from J, with 16 bases in between. Germline V gives CDR1 SGHTA, CDR2 FQGNSA. This CDR3 region has 15 residues. This TCR was recovered from a woman aged 50 to 65 with glioma. V usage is TRBV7-2 and J usage is TRBJ2-7; tentatively, D is TRBD2 (6 bases). The sequenced sample was PBMCs, obtained from a glioma patient treated with radiotherapy, temozolomide or both. CDR3 protein: CASNLAGPSSYEQYF. CDR3 in DNA: TGTGCCAGCAACCTCGCGGGGCCGAGCTCCTACGAGCAGTACTTC. Drawing the rest from reference TRBV7-2 and TRBJ2-7, the complete variable domain is GAGVSQSPSNKVTEKGKDVELRCDPISGHTALYWYRQSLGQGLEFLIYFQGNSAPDKSGLPSDRFSAERTGGSVSTLTIQRTQQEDSAVYLCASNLAGPSSYEQYFGPGTRLTVT.